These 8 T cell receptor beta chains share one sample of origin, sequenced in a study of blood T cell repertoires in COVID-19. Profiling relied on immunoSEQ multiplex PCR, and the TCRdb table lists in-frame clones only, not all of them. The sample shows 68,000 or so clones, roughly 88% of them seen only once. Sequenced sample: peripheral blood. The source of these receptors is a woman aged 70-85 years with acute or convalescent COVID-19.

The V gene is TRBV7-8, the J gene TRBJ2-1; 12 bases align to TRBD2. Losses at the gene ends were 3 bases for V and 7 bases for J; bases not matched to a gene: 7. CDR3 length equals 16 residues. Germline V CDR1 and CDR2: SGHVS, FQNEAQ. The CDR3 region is CASSFRLGLAGNEQFF. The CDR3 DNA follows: TGTGCCAGCAGCTTCAGGCTTGGACTAGCGGGGAATGAGCAGTTCTTC.

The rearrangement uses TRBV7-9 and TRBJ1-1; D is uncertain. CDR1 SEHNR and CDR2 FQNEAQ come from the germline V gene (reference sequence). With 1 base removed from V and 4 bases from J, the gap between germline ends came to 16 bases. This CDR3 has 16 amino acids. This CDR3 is CASSLVGLFPSTEAFF. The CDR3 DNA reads TGTGCCAGCAGCTTAGTCGGACTATTCCCTAGCACTGAAGCTTTCTTT.

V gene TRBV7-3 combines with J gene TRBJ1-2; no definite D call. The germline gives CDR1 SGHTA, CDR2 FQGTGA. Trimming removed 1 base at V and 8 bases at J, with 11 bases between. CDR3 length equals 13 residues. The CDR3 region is CASSLNNWEGYTF. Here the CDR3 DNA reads TGTGCCAGCAGCTTAAATAACTGGGAGGGCTACACCTTC.

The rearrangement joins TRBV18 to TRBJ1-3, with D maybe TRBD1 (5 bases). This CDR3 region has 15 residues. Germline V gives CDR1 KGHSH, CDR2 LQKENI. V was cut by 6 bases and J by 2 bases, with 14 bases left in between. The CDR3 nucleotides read TGTGCCAGCTCCCTATCTGGAGGGGCTGGAAACACCATATATTTT. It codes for CASSLSGGAGNTIYF.

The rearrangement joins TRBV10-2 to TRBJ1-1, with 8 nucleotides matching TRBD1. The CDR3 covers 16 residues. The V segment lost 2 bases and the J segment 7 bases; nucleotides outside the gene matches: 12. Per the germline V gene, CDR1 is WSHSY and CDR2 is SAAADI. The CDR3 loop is CASSEEDRAPASEAFF. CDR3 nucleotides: TGCGCCAGCAGTGAGGAGGACAGGGCACCCGCGAGTGAAGCTTTCTTT.

The CDR3 loop is CASSGVAGGSTQYF. For the CDR3, the DNA is TGTGCCAGCAGCGGAGTAGCGGGGGGGTCAACCCAGTACTTC. V usage is TRBV5-4 and J usage is TRBJ2-5; 11 bases align to TRBD2. There are 14 residues in the CDR3. The V segment lost 4 bases and the J segment 8 bases; nucleotides outside the gene matches: 7. Germline CDR1 reads SGHNT; CDR2 reads YYREEE (reference sequence).

The CDR3 sequence: CASSGGLAGPYEQYF. CDR3 DNA: TGTGCCAGCAGCGGAGGACTAGCGGGGCCCTACGAGCAGTACTTC. The rearrangement links TRBV9 to TRBJ2-7; 12 bases are a match to TRBD2. Per germline, CDR1 SGDLS and CDR2 YYNGEE. V shed 3 bases and J 2 bases; nucleotides not matched to a gene: 3. This CDR3 contains 15 residues. Full variable domain (outside the CDR3, taken from reference TRBV9 and TRBJ2-7): DSGVTQTPKHLITATGQRVTLRCSPRSGDLSVYWYQQSLDQGLQFLIQYYNGEERAKGNILERFSAQQFPDLHSELNLSSLELGDSALYFCASSGGLAGPYEQYFGPGTRLTVT.

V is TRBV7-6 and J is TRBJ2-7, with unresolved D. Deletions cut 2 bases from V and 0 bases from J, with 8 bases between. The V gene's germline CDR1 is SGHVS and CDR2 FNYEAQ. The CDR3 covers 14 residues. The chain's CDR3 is CASSLTRSSYEQYF. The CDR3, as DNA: TGTGCCAGCAGCTTAACGAGGAGCTCCTACGAGCAGTACTTC.